This T cell receptor (beta chain) is drawn from a study of T cells expressing NK-cell markers. As for the study in general: From sorted CD3+CD56+NKG2C+, CD3+CD56+NKG2C- and CD3+CD56-NKG2C+ T cells came the TCR beta repertoires. Eight donors were sequenced, of whom seven were HCMV-seropositive, while the remaining one was HCMV-seronegative. Study-wide results and limits: In several donors, dominant CD3+CD56+NKG2C+ clones formed 1.0-7.0% of CD8+ cells.

Per the germline V gene, CDR1 is MGHRA and CDR2 is YSYEKL. The CDR3 contains 16 residues. In regard to this clonotype: Its target is not known.

Scientists made TCR beta cDNA using 5'RACE template switching with UMIs. TCRdb reworked the 5' RACE reads into one entry per CDR3 protein, no DNA. The repertoire table contains 500,000 to 700,000 distinct CDR3 sequences. Sequences were obtained from blood T cells: a sorted CD56 or NKG2C T cell subset, CD4+ or CD8+ T cells, or bulk PBMC T cells (not recorded which). The TCR comes from a man younger than 30 in good health. The chain recombines TRBV4-1 with TRBJ1-5; TCRdb lists TRBD1, though no DNA is available to test this call. The CDR3 is CASSQVSGVGNQPQHF.